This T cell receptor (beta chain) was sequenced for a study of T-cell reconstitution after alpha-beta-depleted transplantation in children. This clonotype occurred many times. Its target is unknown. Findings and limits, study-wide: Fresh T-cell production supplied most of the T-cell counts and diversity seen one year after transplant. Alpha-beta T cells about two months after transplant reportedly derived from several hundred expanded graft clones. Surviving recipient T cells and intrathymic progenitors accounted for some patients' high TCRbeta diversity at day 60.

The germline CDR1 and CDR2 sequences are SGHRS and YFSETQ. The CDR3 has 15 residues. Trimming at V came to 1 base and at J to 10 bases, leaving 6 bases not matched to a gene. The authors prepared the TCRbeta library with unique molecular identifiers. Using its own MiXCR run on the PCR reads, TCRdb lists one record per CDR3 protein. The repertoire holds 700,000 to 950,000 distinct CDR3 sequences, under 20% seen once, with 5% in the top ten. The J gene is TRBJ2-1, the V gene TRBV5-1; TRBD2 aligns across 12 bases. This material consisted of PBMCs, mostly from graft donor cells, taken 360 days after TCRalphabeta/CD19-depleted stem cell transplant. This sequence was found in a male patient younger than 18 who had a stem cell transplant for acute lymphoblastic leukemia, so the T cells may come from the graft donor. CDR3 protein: CASSLKLAGGLEQFF. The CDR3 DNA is TGCGCCAGCAGCTTGAAGCTAGCGGGAGGGCTCGAGCAGTTCTTC.